These 12 T cell receptor beta chains originate from one sample sequenced in a study of CD8 T cells in ankylosing spondylitis. Study conclusions and caveats: Characteristic, it appeared, of ankylosing spondylitis blood was a TCR beta motif of eight highly homologous variants.

Their antigen targets remain unknown. TCRdb ran MiXCR on the 5' RACE reads and lists one entry per CDR3 protein. The data contain some 800,000 distinct CDR3 sequences, about an eighth of them singletons. The sequenced material came from blood, either unsorted or a sorted T cell fraction (not recorded which). The receptor set was obtained from a male donor with ankylosing spondylitis.

The chain has TRBV28 and TRBJ2-7; 7 bases line up with TRBD1. Losses at the gene ends were 6 bases for V and 0 bases for J; bases not matched to a gene: 8. The length of the CDR3 is 15 residues. Germline V gene lookup returns CDR1 MDHEN and CDR2 SYDVKM. This chain's CDR3 is CASSGTDALSYEQYF. The CDR3 DNA reads TGTGCCAGCAGCGGGACAGACGCCCTCTCCTACGAGCAGTACTTC.

This chain connects TRBV6-2 or TRBV6-3 to TRBJ2-1, with 12 bases that match TRBD2. V was pared by 2 bases and J by 6 bases, with 5 bases of the junction left unmatched. Germline V CDR1 and CDR2: MNHEY, SVGEGT. The CDR3 contains 16 residues. The CDR3: CASSYRSSGRGNEQFF. CDR3 DNA sequence: TGTGCCAGCAGTTACCGTTCTAGCGGGAGGGGCAATGAGCAGTTCTTC.

The DNA of the CDR3 is TGTGCCAGCAGCTTAGATCCCGTGGCAGGGAGTACCGGGGAGCTGTTTTTT. Translation gives CASSLDPVAGSTGELFF. The chain recombines TRBV11-3 with TRBJ2-2; D possibly matches TRBD1 or TRBD2 (5 bases each). Trimming shortened V by 0 bases and J by 5 bases, and 16 bases separated the two germline ends. The germline gives CDR1 SGHNT, CDR2 YENEEA. The CDR3 is 17 residues long.

This clonotype was found a few times. The genes are TRBV18 and TRBJ1-2; weak D call: TRBD1 (6 bases). The germline gives CDR1 KGHSH, CDR2 LQKENI. Trimming removed 3 bases at V and 2 bases at J, with 13 bases between. The CDR3 contains 15 residues. The CDR3 DNA reads TGTGCCAGCTCACCGCTCGGAGGACAGAACTATGGCTACACCTTC. It codes for CASSPLGGQNYGYTF.

This clonotype was picked up a small number of times. V gene TRBV20-1 combines with J gene TRBJ2-3, with TRBD2 matching over 11 bases. Germline CDR1 is DFQATT and CDR2 is SNEGSKA (reference sequence). V lost 5 bases, J lost 0 bases, and 4 bases stayed unmatched. The CDR3 totals 15 residues. CDR3 amino acids: CSALTSGTSTDTQYF. The CDR3 nucleotides read TGCAGTGCTCTGACTAGCGGGACGAGCACAGATACGCAGTATTTT.

In this sample, this clonotype turned up many times. This chain connects TRBV12-3 or TRBV12-4 to TRBJ2-5; the D is unclear. V was shortened by 6 bases and J by 5 bases, with 13 bases between the two germline ends. The CDR3 contains 13 residues. The CDR3 reads CASRYVHRETQYF. In DNA form, the CDR3 reads TGTGCCAGCAGATATGTCCATCGGGAGACCCAGTACTTC.

Only a few counts were recorded for this clonotype. The chain uses TRBV6-5 and TRBJ1-2; 7 positions match TRBD1. CDR1 and CDR2 (germline): MNHEY, SVGAGI. The CDR3 consists of 15 residues. V dropped 5 bases and J dropped 4; count of bases not matched to a gene: 10. The CDR3 DNA follows: TGTGCCAGCAGTCACGGGGCAGGGGGTAGCTATGGCTACACCTTC. Translated: CASSHGAGGSYGYTF.

This clonotype was observed a handful of times. This chain uses TRBV20-1 with TRBJ2-4, with D uncertain. V lost 5 bases to trimming and J lost 6 bases, with 8 bases between them. Germline V gene sequence: CDR1 DFQATT, CDR2 SNEGSKA (reference sequence). The CDR3 contains 11 residues. The CDR3 nucleotides are TGCAGTGCTTCCAGTGGAAACATTCAGTACTTC. Translation: CSASSGNIQYF.

There are a few counts of this clonotype. This chain connects TRBV21-1 to TRBJ2-1; the D call of TRBD1 is as the table states it, not checked on the DNA. TRBV21-1 is a pseudogene locus. This CDR3 comprises 16 residues. CDR3 in DNA: TGTGCCAGCAACTTGCCCGGACAGCTGCCTTACAATGAGCAGTTCTTC. It codes for CASNLPGQLPYNEQFF.

This chain uses TRBV12-3 or TRBV12-4 with TRBJ2-7; 9 bases map to TRBD1. V lost 6 bases and J lost 2; bases outside the gene matches: 8. There are 15 residues in the CDR3. The CDR3 is CASSRSHRGPYEQYF. DNA for the CDR3: TGTGCCAGCAGCCGATCCCACAGGGGGCCCTACGAGCAGTACTTC.

This clonotype was counted only a few times. V is TRBV7-3 and J is TRBJ2-1; a possible D gene is TRBD1 (6 bases). The ends were cut back, 4 bases at V and 8 bases at J, with 12 bases in the middle. This CDR3 is 13 amino acids long. In germline, CDR1 is SGHTA, CDR2 FQGTGA. The CDR3 coding sequence is TGTGCCAGCAGCTCACCACAGGGTTATGAGCAGTTCTTC. This encodes CASSSPQGYEQFF.

The chain links TRBV2 to TRBJ2-7, with D perhaps being TRBD1 or TRBD2 (5 bases each). V was shortened by 5 bases and J by 7 bases, with 30 bases between the two germline ends. The CDR3 length is 18 residues. CDR1 is SNHLY and CDR2 is FYNNEI in the germline V gene. The CDR3 bases are TGTGCCAGCAGTCTTCAACCACCGGGGCCGCTAAAGCGTGGTGAGCAGTACTTC. Its translation is CASSLQPPGPLKRGEQYF.